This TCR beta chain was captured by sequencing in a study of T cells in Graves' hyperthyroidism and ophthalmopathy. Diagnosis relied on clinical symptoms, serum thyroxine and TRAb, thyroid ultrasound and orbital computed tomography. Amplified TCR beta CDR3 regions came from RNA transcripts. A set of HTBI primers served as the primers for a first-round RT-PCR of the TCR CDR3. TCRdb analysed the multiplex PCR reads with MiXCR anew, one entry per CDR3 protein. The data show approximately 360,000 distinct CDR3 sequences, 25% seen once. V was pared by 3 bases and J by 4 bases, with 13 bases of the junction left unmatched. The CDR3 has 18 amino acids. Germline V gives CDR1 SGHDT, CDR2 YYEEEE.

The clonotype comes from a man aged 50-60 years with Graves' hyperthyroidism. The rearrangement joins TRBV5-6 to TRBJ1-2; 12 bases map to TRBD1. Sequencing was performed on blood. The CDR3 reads CASSSTGTGGAWSYGYTF. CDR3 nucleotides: TGTGCCAGCAGCTCCACCGGGACAGGGGGCGCTTGGTCCTATGGCTACACCTTC.